A selection of T cell receptor beta chains follows, all from one sample in a study of CD4 T cells in relation to SARS-CoV-2 and coronaviruses. Generated by immunoSEQ multiplex PCR, the TCRdb table keeps only in-frame clones and is missing some. The data hold some 40,000 clones, with roughly 88% observed a single time. The sample was memory CD4+ T cells from PBMCs. These receptors all come from an adult with COVID-19. Both conserved end residues are part of each CDR3. D genes are given only for firm matches. The size field is filled for only some rows; it gives once, few, many or a size class.

j_gene,abundance,v_gene,d_gene,CDR3nt,CDR3aa
TRBJ2-5,NA,TRBV5-5,NA,TGTGCCAGCAGACTAGCAAGGGAAGAGACCCAGTACTTC,CASRLAREETQYF
TRBJ2-7,NA,TRBV12-3/TRBV12-4,NA,TGTGCCAGCAGCCCATCGGGTAGCCGCCGAGAGTACTTC,CASSPSGSRREYF
TRBJ2-2,NA,TRBV6-5,NA,TGTGCCAGCCGCCAGGGCCAGAACACCGGGGAGCTGTTTTTT,CASRQGQNTGELFF
TRBJ2-1,NA,TRBV7-9,TRBD2,TGTGCCAGCAGCTTATTCCTAGCGGACTACAATGAGCAGTTCTTC,CASSLFLADYNEQFF
TRBJ2-7,NA,TRBV3-1/TRBV3-2,TRBD2,TGTGCCAGCAGCCAACGCGGGAGTTGGTCCTACGAGCAGTACTTC,CASSQRGSWSYEQYF
TRBJ2-1,few,TRBV20-1,TRBD2,TGCAGTGCTAGTCCGCTTCAAGCGGGGAGCTCCTACAATGAGCAGTTCTTC,CSASPLQAGSSYNEQFF
TRBJ2-1,NA,TRBV28,NA,TGTGCCAGCAGGTTCGTCTCATTGGCCGGAACGAAGCAGTTCTTC,CASRFVSLAGTKQFF
TRBJ1-5,NA,TRBV28,NA,TGTGCCAGCACCCCGGACAACCGGGCCCAGCATTTT,CASTPDNRAQHF
TRBJ2-7,NA,TRBV5-5,NA,TGTGCCAGCAGCGCCGGGCCGTCCTACGAGCAGTACTTC,CASSAGPSYEQYF
TRBJ2-7,once,TRBV12-2,NA,TGTGCAAGTCGCCCAAGTCCGGGACAGGGGGACTACGAGCAGTACTTC,CASRPSPGQGDYEQYF
TRBJ2-4,NA,TRBV5-1,NA,TGCGCCAGCAGCTTGATGTCAGGGAGGGCCAAAAACATTCAGTACTTC,CASSLMSGRAKNIQYF
TRBJ1-1,NA,TRBV9,TRBD1,TGTGCCAGCAGCGGGACAGGGCAGACTGAAGCTTTCTTT,CASSGTGQTEAFF
TRBJ2-7,NA,TRBV29-1,TRBD2,TGCAGCGTCCGGGGACTAGCGGGAATTTACGAGCAGTACTTC,CSVRGLAGIYEQYF
TRBJ2-1,NA,TRBV15,TRBD2,TGTGCCACCAGCAGGGCCGGGACTAGCAATGAGCAGTTCTTC,CATSRAGTSNEQFF
TRBJ2-5,NA,TRBV28,NA,TGTGCCAGCAGTTTAAGACACACAGGGAGGTGGGAGACCCAGTACTTC,CASSLRHTGRWETQYF
TRBJ1-1,NA,TRBV28,NA,TGTGCCAGCAAGGGTCCGAACACTGAAGCTTTCTTT,CASKGPNTEAFF
TRBJ1-5,NA,TRBV28,TRBD1,TGTGCCAGCAGCCTAACAGGGGCTATGAAGCCCCAGCATTTT,CASSLTGAMKPQHF
TRBJ1-2,few,TRBV30,NA,TGTGCCTGGAACCGGGTAGGCTATGGCTACACCTTC,CAWNRVGYGYTF
TRBJ2-7,NA,TRBV2,NA,TGTGCCAGCAAGGGGGTTGGAGGGGGCTACGAGCAGTACTTC,CASKGVGGGYEQYF
TRBJ2-1,NA,TRBV29-1,NA,TGCAGCGTCGCTCTCGGTATTATTACGGGTGAGCAGTTCTTC,CSVALGIITGEQFF
TRBJ1-5,few,TRBV5-6,TRBD1,TGTGCCAGCACCCTTTACGGGACAGGGGACAATCAGCCCCAGCATTTT,CASTLYGTGDNQPQHF
TRBJ2-1,NA,TRBV3-1/TRBV3-2,NA,TGTGCCAGCAGCCAAGGGACATTAAGCAATGAGCAGTTCTTC,CASSQGTLSNEQFF
TRBJ2-1,NA,TRBV7-9,TRBD2,TGTGCCAGCAGCCCCCGGGCTAGCGGGAAGGAGGAGCAGTTCTTC,CASSPRASGKEEQFF
TRBJ2-3,once,TRBV10-3,NA,TGTGCCATCAGGGAGGACGGGCAAAGAACAGATACGCAGTATTTT,CAIREDGQRTDTQYF
TRBJ2-1,NA,TRBV5-1,TRBD2,TGCGCCAGCAGCTTGGTGTTAGCGGGTAACAATGAGCAGTTCTTC,CASSLVLAGNNEQFF
TRBJ2-7,NA,TRBV5-1,NA,TGCGCCAGCAGCCCGACAGAGGATTCCTACGAGCAGTACTTC,CASSPTEDSYEQYF
TRBJ2-7,NA,TRBV19,TRBD1,TGTGCCAGTAGTCCACCAGCCTGGGACAGGGGAGTCTACGAGCAGTACTTC,CASSPPAWDRGVYEQYF
TRBJ2-3,NA,TRBV6-2/TRBV6-3,NA,TGTGCCAGCAGTTACGCGGCGGTGAGCACAGATACGCAGTATTTT,CASSYAAVSTDTQYF
TRBJ1-2,once,TRBV4-2,TRBD1,TGTGCCAGCAGCCAAGACCCGGGACAGGGATCCGGCTACACCTTC,CASSQDPGQGSGYTF
TRBJ1-1,NA,TRBV18,NA,TGTGCCAGCTCACCACTACAGGGTATTGCCACTGAAGCTTTCTTT,CASSPLQGIATEAFF
TRBJ1-1,NA,TRBV5-4,TRBD1,TGTGCCAGCAGCCATAGGACAGGGGTTTTAGGCACTGAAGCTTTCTTT,CASSHRTGVLGTEAFF
TRBJ2-7,few,TRBV6-5,TRBD2,TGTGCCAGCACGCGGGAGACATCAACCTACGAGCAGTACTTC,CASTRETSTYEQYF
TRBJ2-7,NA,TRBV19,TRBD2,TGTGCCAGTAGTAAGCGGGAGACCTACGAGCAGTACTTC,CASSKRETYEQYF
TRBJ2-2,NA,TRBV7-3,NA,TGTGCCAGCAGCCGGGGACGGAACACCGGGGAGCTGTTTTTT,CASSRGRNTGELFF
TRBJ1-5,NA,TRBV18,NA,TGTGCCAGCTCACTTGACAGCCTACTTGAGCCCCAGCATTTT,CASSLDSLLEPQHF
TRBJ1-5,NA,TRBV28,NA,TGTGCCAGCAGAAGAGACCTGGCTGGGCGGCCCCAGCATTTT,CASRRDLAGRPQHF
TRBJ2-5,NA,TRBV11-1,NA,TGTGCCAGCAGCTTAAGGGCTCCACAGCAAGAGACCCAGTACTTC,CASSLRAPQQETQYF